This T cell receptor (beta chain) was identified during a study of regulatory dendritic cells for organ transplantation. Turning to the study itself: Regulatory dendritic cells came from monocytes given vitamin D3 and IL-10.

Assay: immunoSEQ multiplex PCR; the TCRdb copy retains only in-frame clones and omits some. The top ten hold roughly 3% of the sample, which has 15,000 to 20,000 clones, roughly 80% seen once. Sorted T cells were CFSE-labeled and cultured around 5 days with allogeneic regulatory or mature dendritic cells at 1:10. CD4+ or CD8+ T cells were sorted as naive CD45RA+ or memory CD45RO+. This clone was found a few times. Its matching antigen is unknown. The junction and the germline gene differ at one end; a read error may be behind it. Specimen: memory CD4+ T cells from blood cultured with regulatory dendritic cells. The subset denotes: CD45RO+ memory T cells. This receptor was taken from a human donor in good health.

The CDR3 sequence is CAISGLAGGPSNEQYF. Written as DNA, the CDR3 is TGTGCCATCAGTGGACTAGCGGGAGGGCCCTCCAACGAGCAGTACTTC. J is TRBJ2-7 and V is TRBV10-3; 14 nucleotides align to TRBD2. The CDR3 sequence is 16 residues long. Germline CDR1 reads ENHRY; CDR2 reads SYGVKD.